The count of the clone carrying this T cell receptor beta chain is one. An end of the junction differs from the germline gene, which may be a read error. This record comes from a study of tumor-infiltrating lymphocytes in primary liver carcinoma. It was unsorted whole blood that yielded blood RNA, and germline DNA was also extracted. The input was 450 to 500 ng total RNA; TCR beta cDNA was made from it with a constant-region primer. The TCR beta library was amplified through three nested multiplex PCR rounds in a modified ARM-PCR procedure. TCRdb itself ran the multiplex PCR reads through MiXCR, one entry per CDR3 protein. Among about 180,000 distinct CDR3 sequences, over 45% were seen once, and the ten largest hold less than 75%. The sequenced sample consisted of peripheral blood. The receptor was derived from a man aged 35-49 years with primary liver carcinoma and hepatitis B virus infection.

The CDR3 DNA follows: TGTGCCAGCAGTTTAGCCTACGGGGAAAGCTACCAGCAGTACTTC. It encodes CASSLAYGESYQQYF. This chain joins TRBV11-2 and TRBJ2-7; D might be TRBD2 (5 bases). There are 15 residues in the CDR3. In germline, CDR1 is SGHAT, CDR2 FQNNGV.